The clone carrying this T cell receptor (beta chain) was found a few times. The sample belongs to a study of technical replicates of blood from four donors. There are 15 residues in the CDR3. V shed 3 bases, J shed 4 bases, and the junction held 7 bases outside the gene matches. Germline V lookup: CDR1 SNHLY, CDR2 FYNNEI. Produced via immunoSEQ multiplex PCR; TCRdb's table is partial and in-frame only. The table records tens of thousands of clones, around 90% of them present only once. The clonotype comes from a human donor in good health. Some clones in this sample may be carry-over from other donors' samples. The chain carries TRBV2 and TRBJ2-3; the match to TRBD1 covers 7 bases. Sequenced: PBMCs. Here the CDR3 DNA reads TGTGCCAGCAGTGACGACAGGGCTGCCCCAGATACGCAGTATTTT. This sequence encodes CASSDDRAAPDTQYF.